This T cell receptor beta chain is from a study of Ad26.COV2.S vaccination and SARS-CoV-2 variants. Treatment denoted: about 20 received Ad26.COV2.S at low or high dose, single or two shots; several received placebo; per-sample allocation not given. Sample collection was performed on day 63 after the first vaccine or placebo injection. This clone occurred once. The junction and the germline gene differ at one end; a read error may be behind it. Sequencing was performed with immunoSEQ multiplex PCR; in TCRdb, only in-frame clones are kept and a portion is missing. Here the sample spans a few hundred thousand clones, approximately 90% being singletons. This CDR3 region has 17 residues. The germline V gene encodes CDR1 SGHDT and CDR2 YYEEEE.

The receptor was derived from a person between 18 and 60 years old who received the Ad26.COV2.S COVID-19 vaccine or a placebo. The source was peripheral blood, collected in a trial of Ad26.COV2.S vaccine versus placebo. V usage is TRBV5-6 and J usage is TRBJ2-7; weak D call: TRBD2 (6 bases). CDR3 region: CASRLGVGGAGPYEQYF. Written as DNA, the CDR3 is TGTGCCAGCAGGTTGGGTGTGGGCGGGGCGGGGCCCTACGAGCAGTACTTC.